These 22 T cell receptor beta chains originate from one sample sequenced in a study of cytomegalovirus exposure and HLA in healthy donors. Amplification used 60 Vbeta primers and 13 Jbeta primers. Profiled with immunoSEQ multiplex PCR; TCRdb holds only in-frame clones, not every one. Of 130,000 or so clones listed, over 70% are singletons. Sequencing was carried out using PBMCs. The receptors originated from a young woman in good health and CMV-seronegative.

The chain is built from TRBV10-3 and TRBJ2-3; no definite D call. Germline V CDR1 and CDR2: ENHRY, SYGVKD. CDR3 length: 11 residues. Trimming stripped 6 bases from V and 4 bases from J, with 5 bases between. CDR3 loop: CAISQADTQYF. The CDR3 DNA follows: TGTGCCATCAGCCAGGCAGATACGCAGTATTTT.

V usage is TRBV5-1 and J usage is TRBJ2-2; D ambiguous. This CDR3 spans 11 amino acids. The V and J ends lost 10 bases and 5 bases respectively, with 9 bases between them. In germline, CDR1 is SGHRS, CDR2 YFSETQ. Here the CDR3 reads CASELTGELFF. The CDR3 DNA sequence: TGCGCCTCCGAGTTAACCGGGGAGCTGTTTTTT. Full variable domain (missing parts from reference TRBV5-1 and TRBJ2-2): KAGVTQTPRYLIKTRGQQVTLSCSPISGHRSVSWYQQTPGQGLQFLFEYFSETQRNKGNFPGRFSGRQFSNSRSEMNVSTLELGDSALYLCASELTGELFFGEGSRLTVL.

The CDR3 DNA sequence: TGCGCCAGCAGCACGAACAGGGGAACTAATGAAAAACTGTTTTTT. Translating gives CASSTNRGTNEKLFF. This chain uses TRBV5-1 with TRBJ1-4, with 7 bases identical to TRBD1. This CDR3 has 15 amino acids. The V segment lost 4 bases and the J segment 1 base; nucleotides outside the gene matches: 4. Germline CDR1 SGHRS, CDR2 YFSETQ.

The gene calls are TRBV15 and TRBJ1-1; D not certain. There are 14 residues in the CDR3. Between the trimmed V and J ends, which lost 9 bases and 0 bases, there was a span of 14 bases. Germline V CDR1 and CDR2: LNHNV, YYDKDF (reference sequence). The CDR3 spells CATRGGLMNTEAFF. DNA of the CDR3: TGTGCCACACGGGGAGGGCTCATGAACACTGAAGCTTTCTTT.

This clone was picked up one time. This sequence joins TRBV6-5 and TRBJ2-4, with a weak D call TRBD2 (5 bases). Deletions cut 4 bases from V and 8 bases from J, with 12 bases between. Germline values: CDR1 MNHEY, CDR2 SVGAGI. The CDR3 sequence is 13 residues long. The CDR3 sequence is CASSSMGRDIQYF. The CDR3 DNA is TGTGCCAGCAGTTCTATGGGGAGAGACATTCAGTACTTC.

The table lists this clone with a few counts. This chain joins TRBV18 and TRBJ1-1; TRBD1 matches 7 bases. From germline, CDR1 is KGHSH and CDR2 LQKENI. The V and J ends lost 6 bases and 3 bases, in that order; junction bases with no gene match: 7. The CDR3 has 14 amino acids. This CDR3 is CASSWGRGHTEAFF. CDR3 sequence (DNA): TGTGCCAGCTCTTGGGGAAGGGGGCACACTGAAGCTTTCTTT.

The chain has TRBV4-1 and TRBJ2-7; D is ambiguous. This CDR3 is built from 15 residues. Looked up from germline, CDR1 is MGHRA and CDR2 is YSYEKL. V was cut by 1 base and J by 3 bases, with 13 bases left in between. The CDR3 loop reads CASSQGEAILYEQYF. CDR3 DNA: TGCGCCAGCAGCCAAGGCGAGGCAATTCTCTACGAGCAGTACTTC.

The chain combines TRBV6-5 with TRBJ1-2; tentative D call: TRBD1 (5 bases). Looked up from germline, CDR1 is MNHEY and CDR2 is SVGAGI. The CDR3 runs to 12 residues. The V end was cut by 5 bases, the J end by 12 bases, with 16 bases between. The CDR3 DNA follows: TGTGCCAGCAGTCCCCTGGGGGGAGGCCACACCTTC. It codes for CASSPLGGGHTF.

The chain joins TRBV9 to TRBJ2-1; TRBD1 matches at 8 bases. The CDR3 covers 15 residues. From germline, CDR1 is SGDLS and CDR2 YYNGEE. J gave up 9 bases and V 0 bases, and 8 bases lay outside the gene matches. The CDR3 loop reads CASSVVARTGSEQFF. DNA for the CDR3: TGTGCCAGCAGCGTAGTTGCGAGGACAGGGAGTGAGCAGTTCTTC.

The chain carries TRBV14 and TRBJ1-1, with D possibly matching TRBD1 (6 bases). CDR3 length: 14 residues. V was clipped by 5 bases and J by 5 bases, with 15 bases between them. The germline CDR1 and CDR2 sequences are SGHDN and FVKESK. CDR3: CASSGGPGVTEAFF. DNA for the CDR3: TGTGCCAGCAGCGGGGGCCCCGGGGTGACTGAAGCTTTCTTT.

J is TRBJ1-3 and V is TRBV2, with D unclear. Looked up from germline, CDR1 is SNHLY and CDR2 is FYNNEI. Trimming removed 10 bases from V and 3 bases from J, with 19 bases in between. The CDR3 covers 15 residues. CDR3 nucleotide sequence: TGTGCCACCGGGATGGGAGGAAATTTTGGAAACACCATATATTTT. Translating it yields CATGMGGNFGNTIYF.

CDR3 region: CASSSSTGSGGYTF. CDR3 sequence (DNA): TGTGCCAGCAGCTCATCGACAGGGAGTGGCGGCTACACCTTC. This chain connects TRBV7-4 to TRBJ1-2, with 7 bases fitting TRBD1. This CDR3 is 14 amino acids long. Germline V lookup: CDR1 SGHVT, CDR2 SQSDAQ. With V trimmed by 4 bases and J by 8 bases, 10 bases remained unmatched.

This chain uses TRBV30 with TRBJ1-1; TRBD1 matches 10 bases. In germline, CDR1 is GTSNPN, CDR2 SVGIG (reference sequence). Germline trimming cut 5 bases from V and 5 bases from J; bases unmatched to any gene: 14. The CDR3 totals 16 residues. CDR3 sequence (DNA): TGTGCCTGGCGAACCCCAACCGGGACAGGGGAAACTGAAGCTTTCTTT. This encodes CAWRTPTGTGETEAFF.

This clone was observed a handful of times. The chain recombines TRBV15 with TRBJ2-5; 10 bases agree with TRBD2. The DNA end favors TRBJ2-7, so the J call may be wrong. The CDR3 totals 15 residues. CDR1 is LNHNV, CDR2 YYDKDF, per germline (reference sequence). The CDR3 region has the DNA TGTGCCACCAGCGCAAGACTAGCGGGTCCCTACGAGCAGTACTTC. This encodes CATSARLAGPYEQYF.

This clone was detected a few times. This chain uses TRBV6-7 with TRBJ1-4; D call uncertain. TRBV6-7 is reported as an ORF; its role is uncertain. V lost 2 bases and J lost 7, with 8 bases in between. CDR3 length: 13 amino acids. CDR3: CASSYPGAEKLFF. The CDR3 DNA reads TGTGCCAGCAGTTACCCCGGAGCTGAAAAACTGTTTTTT.

This chain joins TRBV9 and TRBJ1-2; D may be TRBD1 (6 bases). Germline V gene data show CDR1 as SGDLS and CDR2 as YYNGEE. This CDR3 spans 14 amino acids. Trimming pared 0 bases from V and 4 bases from J, leaving 10 bases between. CDR3 nucleotides: TGTGCCAGCAGCGTAGGGGGGACAAGCTATGGCTACACCTTC. Amino acids: CASSVGGTSYGYTF. The complete variable domain, with remaining parts taken from reference TRBV9 and TRBJ1-2, reads DSGVTQTPKHLITATGQRVTLRCSPRSGDLSVYWYQQSLDQGLQFLIQYYNGEERAKGNILERFSAQQFPDLHSELNLSSLELGDSALYFCASSVGGTSYGYTFGSGTRLTVV.

The chain uses TRBV4-1 and TRBJ1-1, with D unclear. V shed 1 base and J shed 4 bases, with 10 bases lying between them. The CDR3 is 14 residues long. From germline, CDR1 is MGHRA and CDR2 YSYEKL. The CDR3 DNA reads TGCGCCAGCAGCCAAGCCCCAGGTTCCACTGAAGCTTTCTTT. The encoded protein is CASSQAPGSTEAFF.

This clone has just a few counts. The V gene is TRBV5-6, the J gene TRBJ1-1; no reliable D call. The germline V gene encodes CDR1 SGHDT and CDR2 YYEEEE. The CDR3 has 14 residues. V was clipped by 2 bases and J by 6 bases, with 14 bases between them. This CDR3 is CASSLGLTAAEAFF. The CDR3 DNA follows: TGTGCCAGCAGCTTAGGATTAACCGCGGCTGAAGCTTTCTTT. Full variable domain (rest looked up from reference TRBV5-6 and TRBJ1-1): DAGVTQSPTHLIKTRGQQVTLRCSPKSGHDTVSWYQQALGQGPQFIFQYYEEEERQRGNFPDRFSGHQFPNYSSELNVNALLLGDSALYLCASSLGLTAAEAFFGQGTRLTVV.

The chain carries TRBV5-1 and TRBJ2-7, with a possible D match to TRBD1 (6 bases). V dropped 1 base and J dropped 6 bases, with 17 bases sitting between them. Germline values: CDR1 SGHRS, CDR2 YFSETQ. The CDR3 spans 15 residues. Here the CDR3 DNA reads TGCGCCAGCAGCTTGTCAAGGACAGTTTTCTCCGAGCAGTACTTC. Protein product: CASSLSRTVFSEQYF.

This rearrangement joins TRBV6-1 to TRBJ1-2; 7 nucleotides match TRBD1. This CDR3 is 17 amino acids long. The germline gives CDR1 MNHNS, CDR2 SASEGT. The V and J ends lost 0 bases and 2 bases, in that order; junction bases with no gene match: 9. The CDR3 coding sequence is TGTGCCAGCAGTGAAGCGGTCCCAGGGGGTGAGAACTATGGCTACACCTTC. Protein sequence: CASSEAVPGGENYGYTF.

This clone was recorded a few times. A junction end diverges from the germline sequence, so it may reflect a read error. The gene calls are TRBV4-2 and TRBJ1-1, with 9 bases lining up with TRBD1. The CDR3 runs 13 residues. Germline CDR1 reads LGHNA; CDR2 reads YNFKEQ. In DNA form, the CDR3 reads TGTGCCAGCAGCCAAGATCAGATAGGGGACAGGGTCTTT. This translates into CASSQDQIGDRVF.

The chain has TRBV7-9 and TRBJ1-1; D is unresolved. The length of the CDR3 is 15 residues. Germline V gives CDR1 SEHNR, CDR2 FQNEAQ (reference sequence). The V gene lost 1 base and the J gene lost 1 base, with 10 bases spanning the gap. The CDR3 sequence: CASSLDSISNTEAFF. The CDR3, as DNA: TGTGCCAGCAGCTTAGACAGCATTTCGAACACTGAAGCTTTCTTT.